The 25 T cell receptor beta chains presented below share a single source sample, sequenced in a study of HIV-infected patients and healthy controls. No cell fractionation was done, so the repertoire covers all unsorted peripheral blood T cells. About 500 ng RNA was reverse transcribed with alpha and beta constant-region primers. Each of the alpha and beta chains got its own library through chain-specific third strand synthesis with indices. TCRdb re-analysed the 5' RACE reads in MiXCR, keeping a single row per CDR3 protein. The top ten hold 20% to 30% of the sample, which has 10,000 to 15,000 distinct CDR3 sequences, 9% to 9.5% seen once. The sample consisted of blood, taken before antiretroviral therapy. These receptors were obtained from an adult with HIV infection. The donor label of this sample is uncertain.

CDR3 DNA sequence: TGTGCCACCAGCAGAGATGGAGGGGGGTTGAGTGGGCAGCCCCAGCATTTT. This translates into CATSRDGGGLSGQPQHF. This chain uses TRBV15 with TRBJ1-5; possible D gene TRBD1, 6 bases. Trimming removed 0 bases at V and 7 bases at J, with 19 bases between. The CDR3 is made up of 17 amino acids. Per the germline V gene, CDR1 is LNHNV and CDR2 is YYDKDF (reference sequence).

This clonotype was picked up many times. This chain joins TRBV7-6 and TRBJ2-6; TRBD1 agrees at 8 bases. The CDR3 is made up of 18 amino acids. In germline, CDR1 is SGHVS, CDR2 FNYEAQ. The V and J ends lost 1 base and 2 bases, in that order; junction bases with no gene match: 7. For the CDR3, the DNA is TGTGCCAGCAGCTTAGTAGCAGGGGGCTTCGCTGGGGCCAACGTCCTGACTTTC. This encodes CASSLVAGGFAGANVLTF.

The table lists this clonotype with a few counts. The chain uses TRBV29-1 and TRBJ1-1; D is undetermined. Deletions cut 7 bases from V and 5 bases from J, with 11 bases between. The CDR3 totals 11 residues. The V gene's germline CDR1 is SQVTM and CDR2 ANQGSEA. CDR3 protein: CSDVVNTEAFF. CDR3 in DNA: TGCAGCGATGTGGTAAATACTGAAGCTTTCTTT.

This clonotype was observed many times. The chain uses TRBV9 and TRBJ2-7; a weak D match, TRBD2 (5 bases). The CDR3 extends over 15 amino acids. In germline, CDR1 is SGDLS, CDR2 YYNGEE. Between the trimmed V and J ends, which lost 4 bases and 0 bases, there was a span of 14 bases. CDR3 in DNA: TGTGCCAGCAGCTACGGACTGGCGAGCTCCTACGAGCAGTACTTC. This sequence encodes CASSYGLASSYEQYF.

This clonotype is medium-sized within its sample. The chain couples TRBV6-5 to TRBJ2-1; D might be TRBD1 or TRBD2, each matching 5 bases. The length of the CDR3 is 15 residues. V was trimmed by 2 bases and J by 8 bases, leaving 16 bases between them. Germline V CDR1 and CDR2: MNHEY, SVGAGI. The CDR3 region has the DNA TGTGCCAGCAGTTACCTTGCGGATTTGGGGGATGAGCAGTTCTTC. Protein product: CASSYLADLGDEQFF.

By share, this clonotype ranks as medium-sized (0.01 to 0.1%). CDR3 in DNA: TGTGCCAGCAGTGATTACGGGGTTGAAGAGACCCAGTACTTC. Translation: CASSDYGVEETQYF. The chain combines TRBV2 with TRBJ2-5; a weak D match, TRBD2 (5 bases). The V end lost 3 bases, the J end lost 3 bases, and 11 bases lay between the germline ends. The CDR3 totals 14 residues. In germline, CDR1 is SNHLY, CDR2 FYNNEI. The full variable domain, its missing parts supplied by reference TRBV2 and TRBJ2-5, is EPEVTQTPSHQVTQMGQEVILRCVPISNHLYFYWYRQILGQKVEFLVSFYNNEISEKSEIFDDQFSVERPDGSNFTLKIRSTKLEDSAMYFCASSDYGVEETQYFGPGTRLLVL.

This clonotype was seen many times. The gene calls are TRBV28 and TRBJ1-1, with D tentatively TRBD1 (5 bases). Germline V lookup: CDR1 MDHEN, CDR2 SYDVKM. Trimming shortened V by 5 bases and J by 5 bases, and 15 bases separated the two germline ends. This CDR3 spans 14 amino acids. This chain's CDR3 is CASSTYGGETEAFF. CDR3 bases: TGTGCCAGCAGTACCTATGGGGGGGAAACTGAAGCTTTCTTT.

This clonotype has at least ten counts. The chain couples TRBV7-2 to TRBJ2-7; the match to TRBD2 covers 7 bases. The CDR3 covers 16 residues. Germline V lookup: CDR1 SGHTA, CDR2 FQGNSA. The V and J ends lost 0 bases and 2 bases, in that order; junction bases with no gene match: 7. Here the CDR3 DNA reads TGTGCCAGCAGCTTAGCGGTGTCTAGCGGAGCCTACGAGCAGTACTTC. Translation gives CASSLAVSSGAYEQYF.

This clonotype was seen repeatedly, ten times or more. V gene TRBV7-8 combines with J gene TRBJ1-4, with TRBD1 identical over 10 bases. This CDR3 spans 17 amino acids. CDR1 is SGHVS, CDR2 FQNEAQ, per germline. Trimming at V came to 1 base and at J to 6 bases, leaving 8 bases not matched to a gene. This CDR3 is CASSLVISGTGDEKLFF. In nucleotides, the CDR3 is TGTGCCAGCAGCTTAGTGATATCGGGGACAGGGGATGAAAAACTGTTTTTT.

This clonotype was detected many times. The CDR3 DNA reads TGTGCCAGCACGCTTTCCACAGGGGTCGAAGCTTTCTTT. It yields the protein CASTLSTGVEAFF. The J gene is TRBJ1-1, the V gene TRBV7-2, with 7 bases lining up with TRBD1. Germline V gives CDR1 SGHTA, CDR2 FQGNSA. With V trimmed by 7 bases and J by 8 bases, 10 bases remained unmatched. The CDR3 contains 13 residues.

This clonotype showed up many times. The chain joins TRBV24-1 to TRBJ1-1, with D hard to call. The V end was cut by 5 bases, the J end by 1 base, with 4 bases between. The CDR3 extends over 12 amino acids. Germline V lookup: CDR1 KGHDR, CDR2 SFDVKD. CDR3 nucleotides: TGTGCCACCAGTGGGTCGAACACTGAAGCTTTCTTT. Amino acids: CATSGSNTEAFF.

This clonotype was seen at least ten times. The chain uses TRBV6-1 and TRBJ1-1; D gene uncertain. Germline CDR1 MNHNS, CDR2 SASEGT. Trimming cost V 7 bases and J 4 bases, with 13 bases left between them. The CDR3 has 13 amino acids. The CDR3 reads CASIRIGSTEAFF. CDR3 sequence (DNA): TGTGCCAGCATCAGAATTGGTAGCACTGAAGCTTTCTTT.

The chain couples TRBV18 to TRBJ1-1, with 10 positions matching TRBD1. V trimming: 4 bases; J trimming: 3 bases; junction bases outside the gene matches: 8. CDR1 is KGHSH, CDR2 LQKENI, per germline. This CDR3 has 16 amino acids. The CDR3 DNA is TGTGCCAGCTCACTCAGGCTCGGACAGGGGGACACTGAAGCTTTCTTT. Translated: CASSLRLGQGDTEAFF.

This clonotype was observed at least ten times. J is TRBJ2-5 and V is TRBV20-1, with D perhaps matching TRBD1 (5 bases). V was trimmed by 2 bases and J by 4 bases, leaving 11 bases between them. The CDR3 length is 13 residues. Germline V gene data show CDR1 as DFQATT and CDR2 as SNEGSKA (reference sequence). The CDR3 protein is CSARSPGIETQYF. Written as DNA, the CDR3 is TGCAGTGCTAGAAGTCCAGGGATAGAGACCCAGTACTTC.

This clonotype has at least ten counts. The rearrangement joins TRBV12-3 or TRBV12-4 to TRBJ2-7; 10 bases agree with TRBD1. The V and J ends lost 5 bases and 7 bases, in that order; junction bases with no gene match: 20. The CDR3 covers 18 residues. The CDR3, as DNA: TGTGCCAGCAGTACTCGTCCCGGGACAGGGGCCGCCAGGGGTGAGCAGTACTTC. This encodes CASSTRPGTGAARGEQYF.

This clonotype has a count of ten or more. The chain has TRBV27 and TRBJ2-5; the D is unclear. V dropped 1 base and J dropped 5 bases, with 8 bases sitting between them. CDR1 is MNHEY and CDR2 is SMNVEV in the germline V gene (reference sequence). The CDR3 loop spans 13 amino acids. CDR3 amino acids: CASSLWGRETQYF. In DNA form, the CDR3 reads TGTGCCAGCAGTTTATGGGGTAGGGAGACCCAGTACTTC.

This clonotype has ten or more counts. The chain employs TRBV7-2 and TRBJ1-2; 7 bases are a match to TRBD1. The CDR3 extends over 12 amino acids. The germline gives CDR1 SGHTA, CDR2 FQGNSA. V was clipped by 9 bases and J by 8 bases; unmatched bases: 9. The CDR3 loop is CASMDRSEGYTF. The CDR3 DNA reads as TGTGCCAGTATGGACAGGTCAGAAGGCTACACCTTC.

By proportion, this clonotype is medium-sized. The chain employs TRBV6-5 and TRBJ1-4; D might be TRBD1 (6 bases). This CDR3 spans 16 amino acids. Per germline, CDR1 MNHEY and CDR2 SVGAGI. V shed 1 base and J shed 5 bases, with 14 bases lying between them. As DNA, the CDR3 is TGTGCCAGCAGTTACTACGGGACACTTGAAAATGAAAAACTGTTTTTT. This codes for CASSYYGTLENEKLFF.

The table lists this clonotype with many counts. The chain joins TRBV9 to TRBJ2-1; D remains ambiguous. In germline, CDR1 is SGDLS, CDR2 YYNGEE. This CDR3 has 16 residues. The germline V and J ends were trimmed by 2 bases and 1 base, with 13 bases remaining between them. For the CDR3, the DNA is TGTGCCAGCAGCGTTCAAAAGGATGGTTCCTACAATGAGCAGTTCTTC. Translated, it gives CASSVQKDGSYNEQFF.

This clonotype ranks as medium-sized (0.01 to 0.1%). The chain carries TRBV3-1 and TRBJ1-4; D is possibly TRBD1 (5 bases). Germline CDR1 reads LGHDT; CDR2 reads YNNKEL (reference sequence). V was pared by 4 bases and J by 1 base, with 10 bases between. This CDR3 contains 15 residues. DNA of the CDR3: TGTGCCAGCAGCCCGGGGGACCAAACTAATGAAAAACTGTTTTTT. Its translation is CASSPGDQTNEKLFF.

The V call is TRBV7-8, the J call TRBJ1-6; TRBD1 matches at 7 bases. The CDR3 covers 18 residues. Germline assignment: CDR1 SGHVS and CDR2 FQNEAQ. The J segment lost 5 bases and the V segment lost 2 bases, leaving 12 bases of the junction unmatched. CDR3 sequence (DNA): TGTGCCAGCAGCTTAAACTCCAGAGACAGGGTAGATAATTCACCCCTCCACTTT. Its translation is CASSLNSRDRVDNSPLHF. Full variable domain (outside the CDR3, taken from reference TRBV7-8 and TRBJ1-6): GAGVSQSPRYKVAKRGQDVALRCDPISGHVSLFWYQQALGQGPEFLTYFQNEAQLDKSGLPSDRFFAERPEGSVSTLKIQRTQQEDSAVYLCASSLNSRDRVDNSPLHFGNGTRLTVT.

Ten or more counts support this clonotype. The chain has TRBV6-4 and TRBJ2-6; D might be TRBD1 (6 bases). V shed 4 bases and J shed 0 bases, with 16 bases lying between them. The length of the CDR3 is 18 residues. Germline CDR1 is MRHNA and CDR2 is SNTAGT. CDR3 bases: TGTGCCAGCAGTGGGCGACAGGCACGATACTCTGGGGCCAACGTCCTGACTTTC. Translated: CASSGRQARYSGANVLTF.

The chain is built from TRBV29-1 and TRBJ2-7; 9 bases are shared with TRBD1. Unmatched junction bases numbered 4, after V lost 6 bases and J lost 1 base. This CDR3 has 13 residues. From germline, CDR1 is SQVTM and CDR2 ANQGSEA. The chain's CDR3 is CSVTGGISYEQYF. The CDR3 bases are TGCAGCGTGACAGGGGGAATTTCCTACGAGCAGTACTTC.

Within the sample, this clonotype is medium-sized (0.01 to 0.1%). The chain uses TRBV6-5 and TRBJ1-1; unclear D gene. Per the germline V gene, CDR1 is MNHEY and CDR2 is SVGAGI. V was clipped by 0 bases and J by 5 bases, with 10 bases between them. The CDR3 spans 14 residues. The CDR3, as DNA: TGTGCCAGCAGTTACTCTACCGGTATAACTGAAGCTTTCTTT. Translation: CASSYSTGITEAFF.

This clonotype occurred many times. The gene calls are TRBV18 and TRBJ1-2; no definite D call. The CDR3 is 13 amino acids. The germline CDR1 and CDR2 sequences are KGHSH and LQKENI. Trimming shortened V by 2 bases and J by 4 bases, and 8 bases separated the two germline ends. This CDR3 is CASSPDGIYGYTF. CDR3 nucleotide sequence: TGTGCCAGCTCACCAGATGGCATCTATGGCTACACCTTC.